This paragraph reports one T cell receptor beta chain. Nominally healthy donors were sampled, though unrecorded immune exposures were likely. This sample was taken from a study of cytomegalovirus exposure and HLA in healthy donors. Primers included in the PCR were 60 Vbeta and 13 Jbeta primers. This table comes from immunoSEQ multiplex PCR, and its TCRdb copy is limited to in-frame clones, with some not included. This repertoire includes more than 95,000 clones. V shed 6 bases and J shed 5 bases, with 15 bases lying between them. The CDR3 is 14 residues long. CDR1 is SGHNT, CDR2 YENEEA, per germline. The receptor was isolated from a man aged 40-49 years in good health and CMV-seronegative. Sequenced: PBMCs. V is TRBV11-3 and J is TRBJ2-3, with a possible D match to TRBD1 (6 bases). Here the CDR3 DNA reads TGTGCCAGCAGTTCGGCCCAGGGGAAAGATACGCAGTATTTT. As protein: CASSSAQGKDTQYF.